This T cell receptor beta chain came from a study of cytomegalovirus exposure and HLA in healthy donors. This CDR3 comprises 13 residues. Per germline, CDR1 SGHVS and CDR2 FNYEAQ. V shed 5 bases and J 7 bases; nucleotides not matched to a gene: 8. Primers included in the PCR were 60 Vbeta and 13 Jbeta primers. Data came from immunoSEQ multiplex PCR; TCRdb stores just in-frame clones and leaves some out. Here the sample spans 120,000 to 150,000 clones, 65% to 85% being singletons. The genes are TRBV7-6 and TRBJ2-7, with 7 bases that match TRBD1. The sequencing input was PBMCs. This receptor was obtained from a woman aged 40-49 years in good health and CMV-seropositive. The CDR3 here is CASSPRTGREQYF. The CDR3 DNA sequence: TGTGCCAGCAGCCCAAGGACAGGTCGAGAGCAGTACTTC.